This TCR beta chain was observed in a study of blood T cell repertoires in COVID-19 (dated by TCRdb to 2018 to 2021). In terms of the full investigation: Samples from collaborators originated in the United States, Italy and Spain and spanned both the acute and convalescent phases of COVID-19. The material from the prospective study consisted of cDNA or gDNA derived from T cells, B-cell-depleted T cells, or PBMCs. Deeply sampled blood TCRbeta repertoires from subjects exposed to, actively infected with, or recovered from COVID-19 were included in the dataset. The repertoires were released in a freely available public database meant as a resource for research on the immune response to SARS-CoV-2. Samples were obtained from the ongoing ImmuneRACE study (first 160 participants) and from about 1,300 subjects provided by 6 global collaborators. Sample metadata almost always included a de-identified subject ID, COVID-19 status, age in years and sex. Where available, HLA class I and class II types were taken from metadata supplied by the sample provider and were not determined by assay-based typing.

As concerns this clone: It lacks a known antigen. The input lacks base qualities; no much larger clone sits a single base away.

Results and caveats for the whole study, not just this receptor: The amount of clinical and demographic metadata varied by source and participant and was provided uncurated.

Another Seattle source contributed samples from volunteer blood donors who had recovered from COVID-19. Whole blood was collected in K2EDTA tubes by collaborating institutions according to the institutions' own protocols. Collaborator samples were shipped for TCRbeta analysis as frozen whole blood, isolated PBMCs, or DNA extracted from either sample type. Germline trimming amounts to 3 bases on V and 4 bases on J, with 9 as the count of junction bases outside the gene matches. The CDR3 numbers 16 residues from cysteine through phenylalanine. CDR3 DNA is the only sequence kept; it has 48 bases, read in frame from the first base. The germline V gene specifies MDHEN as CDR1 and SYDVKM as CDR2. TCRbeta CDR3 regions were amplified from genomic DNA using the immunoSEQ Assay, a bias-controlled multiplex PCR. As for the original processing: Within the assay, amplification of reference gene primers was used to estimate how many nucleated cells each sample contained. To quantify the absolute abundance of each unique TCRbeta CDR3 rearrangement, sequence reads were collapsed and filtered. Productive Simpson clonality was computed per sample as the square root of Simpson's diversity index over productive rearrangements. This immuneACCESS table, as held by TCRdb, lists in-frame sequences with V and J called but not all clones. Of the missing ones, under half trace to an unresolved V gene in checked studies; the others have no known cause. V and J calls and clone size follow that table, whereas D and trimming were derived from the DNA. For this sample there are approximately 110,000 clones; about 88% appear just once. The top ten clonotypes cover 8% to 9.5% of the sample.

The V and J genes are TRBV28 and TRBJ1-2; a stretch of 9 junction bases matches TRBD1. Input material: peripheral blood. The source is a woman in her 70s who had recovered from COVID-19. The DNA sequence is TGTGCCAGCAGTTTGCTGGGACAGGGAGGAGGCTATGGCTACACCTTC. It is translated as CASSLLGQGGGYGYTF.